The clone carrying this T cell receptor beta chain was seen many times. Antigen: not known. This CDR3 has 12 residues. Germline V lookup: CDR1 LNHDA, CDR2 SQIVND (reference sequence). Trimming took 9 bases from V and 6 from J; bases not matched to a gene: 7. This entry is derived from a study of metastatic and nonmetastatic thyroid tumors. Ahead of thyroid surgery, no patient had received treatment of any kind. Findings and caveats of the study: The study reportedly found significantly higher TCR beta diversity in malignant thyroid tumors than benign nodules, in blood and tumor.

Original data processing: A classifier for distant metastasis in papillary thyroid cancer was constructed using CDR3 differences observed across clinicopathological groups. TCRdb re-analyzed the PCR reads through MiXCR. These V and J calls derive from TCRdb rather than the authors' analysis. This sample has approximately 8,000 clones, with approximately 31% found just once. Material: tumor tissue. This clonotype was obtained from a female donor with papillary thyroid cancer or a benign thyroid nodule (not recorded which). Some clones in this sample may be carry-over from other donors' samples. This sequence joins TRBV19 and TRBJ2-5, with 7 bases aligning to TRBD2. The CDR3 protein is CARPARGKTQYF. The CDR3 DNA reads TGTGCCAGACCAGCGCGGGGGAAGACCCAGTACTTC.